This note documents a single T cell receptor (beta chain) sequence. Its antigen is as yet unknown. The data were obtained in a study of shared clonotypes between healthy human individuals. Generated by immunoSEQ multiplex PCR, the TCRdb table keeps only in-frame clones and is missing some. The sample yields over 2,000,000 clones, 90% to 95% seen once. CD45RO-negative CD8 cells positively selected for CCR7 made up the naive population, which excluded terminally differentiated effector memory CD45RA+ cells. Study-level findings and limits: Compared with memory subsets, naive subsets generally had larger estimated richness.

CDR1 and CDR2 (germline): SEHNR, FQNEAQ (reference sequence). The CDR3 runs to 13 residues. The ends were cut back, 8 bases at V and 0 bases at J, with 10 bases in the middle. Sequenced material: naive CD8+ T cells from PBMCs. The gene calls are TRBV7-9 and TRBJ1-1, with D hard to call. The clonotype originates from a man in his late teens or twenties in good health. Some clones in this sample may be carry-over from other donors' samples. Written as DNA, the CDR3 is TGTGCCAGCGCAGGCACTCTGAACACTGAAGCTTTCTTT. It yields the protein CASAGTLNTEAFF. Filled out from reference TRBV7-9 and TRBJ1-1, the complete variable domain reads DTGVSQNPRHKITKRGQNVTFRCDPISEHNRLYWYRQTLGQGPEFLTYFQNEAQLEKSRLLSDRFSAERPKGSFSTLEIQRTEQGDSAMYLCASAGTLNTEAFFGQGTRLTVV.